Given below is one TCR beta chain in context. Its antigen is not known. Germline CDR1 is SGHTA and CDR2 is FQGNSA. The V end was cut by 3 bases, the J end by 4 bases, with 16 bases between. This CDR3 is built from 16 residues. The sample originates from a study of T cell repertoires in cytomegalovirus infection. TCRdb passed the reads through MiXCR, listing each CDR3 protein once. This table holds about 130,000 distinct CDR3 sequences, approximately 24% found once. The rearrangement uses TRBV7-2 and TRBJ1-5, with TRBD1 as a possible D gene (6 bases). The origin of this receptor is a human donor in good health (CMV status not recorded). Some clones in this sample may be carry-over from other donors' samples. The sample consisted of PBMCs, sequenced either directly or after in vitro stimulation (not recorded which). CDR3 sequence reads: CASSFRGGGANQPQHF. Written as DNA, the CDR3 is TGTGCCAGCAGCTTTAGGGGTGGGGGGGCGAATCAGCCCCAGCATTTT.